A selection of T cell receptor beta chains follows, all from one sample in a study of blood T cells in healthy people across ages. TCRdb ran MiXCR on the 5' RACE reads and lists one entry per CDR3 protein. The data show about 720,000 distinct CDR3 sequences, about 25% seen once. This sample also appeared in a second study, on T cells of mothers and their children.

Sequenced sample: blood. The source is a boy between 5 and 17 years old in good health. Both conserved end residues are part of each CDR3. A D gene is named only where the DNA matches it firmly. Some rows have no size entry. The others give once, few or many, or a class for an expanded clone.

>TRBD2|many|TRBJ2-5|TRBV28
TGTGCCAGCAGCTTGCGGGGGCAAGAGACCCAGTACTTC
CASSLRGQETQYF
>.|.|TRBJ2-5|TRBV18
TGTGCCAGCTCTCCCTTGACACCAATCACACCTTGGGCACTCTACGAGCAGTGCTTC
CASSPLTPITPWALYEQCF
>.|.|TRBJ1-2|TRBV9
TGTGCCAGCAGCGGGGGTCTGGACTATGGCTACACCTTC
CASSGGLDYGYTF
>.|.|TRBJ2-2|TRBV3-1
TGTGCCAGCAGTCTTTTGAACTTCGGAGCCGGGGAGCTGTTTTTT
CASSLLNFGAGELFF
>.|many|TRBJ1-1|TRBV7-8
TGTGCCAGCAGCTTAGGGTTCCTTACTGAAGCTTTCTTT
CASSLGFLTEAFF
>TRBD2|few|TRBJ2-3|TRBV20-1
TGCAGTGCCATGGGGACTAGCGGGGTGAGATATACGCAATATTTT
CSAMGTSGVRYTQYF
>TRBD1|.|TRBJ1-3|TRBV9
TGTGCCAGCGGTGGGGAAGACAGGGCAGGAAACACCATATATTTT
CASGGEDRAGNTIYF
>TRBD1|few|TRBJ1-2|TRBV10-2
TGCGCCATTGAGGACAGGGTCTATGGCTACACCTTC
CAIEDRVYGYTF
>.|many|TRBJ1-1|TRBV20-1
TGCAGTGCTATTCGGGTGAACACTGAAGCTTTCTTT
CSAIRVNTEAFF
>.|few|TRBJ2-5|TRBV2
TGTGCCAGCACGAGTCACTCGGTGGGAGAGACCCAGTACTTC
CASTSHSVGETQYF
>TRBD1|.|TRBJ2-3|TRBV29-1
TGCAGCGCTAGCGCGGGACAGGGCTTGACAGATACGCAGTATTTT
CSASAGQGLTDTQYF
>.|few|TRBJ1-3|TRBV7-9
TGTGCCAGCAGCTCGCTCGAGAACACCATATATTTT
CASSSLENTIYF
>.|few|TRBJ2-5|TRBV6-2/TRBV6-3
TGTGCCAGCAGTTTCCTATTAGTGGAGACCCAGTACTTC
CASSFLLVETQYF
>.|.|TRBJ2-5|TRBV7-6
TGTGCCAGCAGCCCCCTCGACAGGAGTCAAGAGACCCAGTACTTC
CASSPLDRSQETQYF
>.|.|TRBJ2-5|TRBV5-5
TGTGCCAGCAGCAGGAACGGAGCGATACCGGAGACCCAGTACTTC
CASSRNGAIPETQYF
>.|.|TRBJ2-5|TRBV7-9
TGTGCCAGCAGCTTAGAGACAAGGGCTGAGACCCAGTACTTC
CASSLETRAETQYF
>.|.|TRBJ2-1|TRBV4-3
TGCGCCAGCAGCCAAGATCTGGGAGGCGCGTCCGGTAATTACAATGAGCAGTTCTTC
CASSQDLGGASGNYNEQFF
>.|few|TRBJ1-1|TRBV7-3
TGTGCCAGCAGCCCCTCGGTCAGGGGTGACACTGAAGCTTTCTTT
CASSPSVRGDTEAFF
>TRBD2|few|TRBJ2-7|TRBV2
TGTGCCAGCAGTTCACAGGGAGGGTCTAGCGGGAGTTGGAACGAGCAGTACTTC
CASSSQGGSSGSWNEQYF
>.|.|TRBJ2-7|TRBV28
TGTGCCAGCAGTCCAACGACTAGTCCCCCAATCTACGAGCAGTACTTC
CASSPTTSPPIYEQYF
>TRBD1|few|TRBJ2-5|TRBV13
TGTGCCAGCAGCTTAGGGAGGGGGCAAGGGCAGTACTTC
CASSLGRGQGQYF
>.|.|TRBJ2-1|TRBV9
TGTGCCAGCAGCGTAGTAGGTCAGGCTGAGCAGTTCTTC
CASSVVGQAEQFF
>TRBD1|.|TRBJ2-7|TRBV7-2
TGTGCCAGCAGCCCACGACAGGGTGGGATATACGAGCAGTACTTC
CASSPRQGGIYEQYF
>.|.|TRBJ2-7|TRBV6-5
TGTGCCAGCAGTTACTCCCCCAGGGTTTTTTACGAGCAGTACTTC
CASSYSPRVFYEQYF
>TRBD1|.|TRBJ1-3|TRBV27
TGTGCCAGCAGGGACAGGGGGCGTGGAAACACCATATATTTT
CASRDRGRGNTIYF
>TRBD2|few|TRBJ2-1|TRBV3-1
TGTGCCAGCGGCGGGGGGGCCTCTTATGAGCAGTTCTTC
CASGGGASYEQFF
>TRBD2|few|TRBJ2-7|TRBV12-3/TRBV12-4
TGTGCCTGGGCTAGCGGAACCTACGAGCAGTACTTC
CAWASGTYEQYF
>.|few|TRBJ2-4|TRBV28
TGTGCCAGCAAGGGCGCAGAAAACATTCAGTACTTC
CASKGAENIQYF
>TRBD2|.|TRBJ2-7|TRBV20-1
TGCAGTGCTGCGACTAGCGGGAGGCAGTACGAGCAGTACTTC
CSAATSGRQYEQYF
>.|.|TRBJ2-7|TRBV4-3
TGCGCCAGCAGCCAAGATTCGTACACGGGGGCCTACGAGCAGTACTTC
CASSQDSYTGAYEQYF
>TRBD1|.|TRBJ2-7|TRBV27
TGTGCCAGCAGACATGAGGGGGCCGGGGCCTACGAGCAGTACTTC
CASRHEGAGAYEQYF
>.|few|TRBJ2-5|TRBV20-1
TGCAGTGCTAGAAAGGGGGGCGGAGAGACCCAGTACTTC
CSARKGGGETQYF
>.|few|TRBJ1-1|TRBV5-1
TGCGCCAGCAGCTTGGTAAGGGGACCCCCTGAAGCTTTCTTT
CASSLVRGPPEAFF
>.|few|TRBJ2-1|TRBV10-1
TGCGCCGACCGGGGCGGTCGTAGGTTAGATGAGCAGTTCTTC
CADRGGRRLDEQFF
>TRBD1|.|TRBJ1-5|TRBV20-1
TGCAGTGGAGTAGAGGGGGCCGGCAGCAATCAGCCCCAGCATTTT
CSGVEGAGSNQPQHF
>.|.|TRBJ2-3|TRBV20-1
TGCAGTGCTAGAGCCCCCAGGGTTGGCACAGATACGCAGTATTTT
CSARAPRVGTDTQYF
>.|.|TRBJ1-3|TRBV29-1
TGCAGCGTGGAAAGTCTGGGAGCTGGAAACACCATATATTTT
CSVESLGAGNTIYF
>.|.|TRBJ2-7|TRBV24-1
TGTGCCACCAGTGATTCCAAGGACACCGCCTACGAGCAGTACTTC
CATSDSKDTAYEQYF
>.|.|TRBJ2-1|TRBV6-1
TGTGCCAGCAGTGCCCTAAGTGGTGAGCAGTTCTTC
CASSALSGEQFF
>.|few|TRBJ2-7|TRBV29-1
TGCAGCGTTGGAGGGGGGAGGGATAGTCTTTCCTACGAGCAGTACTTC
CSVGGGRDSLSYEQYF
>.|.|TRBJ1-5|TRBV7-9
TGTGCCAGCAGCTTAGAGACGCCACTTAGCAATCAGCCCCAGCATTTT
CASSLETPLSNQPQHF
>TRBD1|.|TRBJ2-4|TRBV29-1
TGCAGCGTTCGGGACAGGGGTTTGGACATTCAGTACTTC
CSVRDRGLDIQYF
>.|.|TRBJ2-3|TRBV7-2
TGTGCCAGCAGCGTAGGGGGAGGAGCGGGCACAGATACGCAGTATTTT
CASSVGGGAGTDTQYF
>.|.|TRBJ2-2|TRBV18
TGTGCCAGCTCACTGCCGGGACATTACACCGGGGAGCTGTTTTTT
CASSLPGHYTGELFF
>.|.|TRBJ1-1|TRBV28
TGTGCCAGCAGTTTAATGGAGTGGGGGCGCACTGAAGCTTTCTTT
CASSLMEWGRTEAFF
>.|.|TRBJ2-3|TRBV5-1
TGCGCCAGCAGCTTGGGGCAGACAGATACGCAGTATTTT
CASSLGQTDTQYF
>.|.|TRBJ2-1|TRBV7-9
TGTGCCAGCAGCTTAGGCGGGGAGTGGCAGTTCTTC
CASSLGGEWQFF
>.|few|TRBJ2-7|TRBV11-3
TGTGCCAGCAGCTCTAATATGGGAGGAACCTACGAGCAGTACTTC
CASSSNMGGTYEQYF
>.|.|TRBJ2-1|TRBV20-1
TGCAGTGCTAGAGATCGACGTGATTACAATGAGCAGTTCTTC
CSARDRRDYNEQFF
>.|.|TRBJ2-3|TRBV28
TGTGCCAGCTATGACAGGACCTCTAGCACAGATACGCAGTATTTT
CASYDRTSSTDTQYF
>TRBD1|once|TRBJ1-2|TRBV5-1
TGCGCCAGCGGACAGGACAGGGGGTTGAGGGGCTACACCTTC
CASGQDRGLRGYTF
>.|few|TRBJ1-1|TRBV28
TGTGCCAGCAGATTACAGGAAAACACTGAAGCTTTCTTT
CASRLQENTEAFF
>.|.|TRBJ2-7|TRBV6-6
TGTGCCAGCAGCCCCCGACAGGACTCCCACGAGCAGTACTTC
CASSPRQDSHEQYF